A selection of T cell receptor beta chains follows, all from one sample in a study of a mutant IDH1 vaccine in newly diagnosed glioma. Using immunoSEQ multiplex PCR, the repertoire was profiled, and TCRdb retains in-frame clones only, with some absent. The repertoire holds approximately 100,000 clones, with roughly 90% as singletons. Sequencing was performed on PBMCs, taken from a glioma patient treated with radiotherapy, temozolomide or both. The receptors derive from a woman between 45 and 65 years old with glioma. CDR3s include the opening cysteine and the closing phenylalanine or tryptophan.

J,V,CDR3
TRBJ2-7,TRBV29-1,CSAGGAYEQYF
TRBJ2-7,TRBV28,CASRLPDGVAEQYF
TRBJ2-3,TRBV7-8,CASSFSGIAGGTDTQYF
TRBJ1-2,TRBV30,CAWSQSGESSGYTF
TRBJ2-1,TRBV6-1,CASSEWLVAGYDNEQFF
TRBJ2-1,TRBV30,CAWRKAGGLDEQFF
TRBJ2-7,TRBV11-3,CASSVGQGYEQYF
TRBJ1-1,TRBV20-1,CSAARNTEAFF
TRBJ2-5,TRBV12-1,CASGQGHQETQYF
TRBJ2-4,TRBV5-1,CASRPLAKNIQYF